The clone carrying this TCR beta chain was counted a few times. Trimming pared 0 bases from V and 4 bases from J, leaving 4 bases between. The CDR3 is made up of 13 amino acids. The V gene's germline CDR1 is SGHNT and CDR2 YYREEE (reference sequence). Making TCR cDNA involved 5'RACE template switching, which added UMIs and a universal primer site. MiXCR, applied by TCRdb to the 5' RACE reads, yields one record per CDR3 protein. Of about 210,000 distinct CDR3 sequences listed, approximately 3% are singletons. The data were taken from a study of T cells after yellow fever vaccination. Study details: Where fractions had low cell numbers, libraries were prepared from them with the SMART-Seq v4 Ultra Low Input RNA kit.

The chain has TRBV5-4 and TRBJ2-2; D uncertain. The source is a man younger than 35 who received the YFV17D yellow fever vaccine. Material: CD4+ T cells sorted from PBMCs, obtained 10 days after the yellow fever booster vaccination. The CDR3 sequence is CASSLAITGELFF. The CDR3 DNA is TGTGCCAGCAGCTTGGCCATCACCGGGGAGCTGTTTTTT.